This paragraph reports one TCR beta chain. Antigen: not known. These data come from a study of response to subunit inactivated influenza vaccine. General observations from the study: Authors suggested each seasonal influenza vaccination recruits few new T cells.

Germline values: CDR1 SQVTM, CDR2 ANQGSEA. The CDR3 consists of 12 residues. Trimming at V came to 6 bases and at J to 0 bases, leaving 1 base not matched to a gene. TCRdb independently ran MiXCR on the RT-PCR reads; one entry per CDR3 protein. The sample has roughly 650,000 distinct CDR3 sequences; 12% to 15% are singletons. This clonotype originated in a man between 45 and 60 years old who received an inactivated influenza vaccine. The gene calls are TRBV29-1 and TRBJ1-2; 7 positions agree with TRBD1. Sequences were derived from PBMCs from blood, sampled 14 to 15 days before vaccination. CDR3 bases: TGCAGCGTGACAGGGACTAACTATGGCTACACCTTC. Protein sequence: CSVTGTNYGYTF.